Shown below are 31 T cell receptor beta chains from a single sample sequenced in a study of T cells in women clearing cervical HPV infection. Sequencing was performed with immunoSEQ multiplex PCR; in TCRdb, only in-frame clones are kept and a portion is missing. The sample holds tens of thousands of clones. What was sequenced was blood buffy coat. The receptor set was obtained from a woman between 18 and 69 years old with a cervical HPV16 infection that either progressed to CIN3+ or cleared (not recorded which).

Worth noting for this clone: Read sequence stops 3 residues before the CDR3 end, and the germline J gene provides the missing end. The sample contains more than one DNA sequence encoding this CDR3. V gene TRBV7-3 combines with J gene TRBJ1-2, with D possibly being TRBD1 (6 bases). The CDR3 sequence is 15 residues long. The germline V gene encodes CDR1 SGHTA and CDR2 FQGTGA. The part of the CDR3 DNA that was read is TGTGCCAGCAGCTCCCGGCGCGGGGGCACAGATACC. It encodes CASSSRRGGTDT. The whole CDR3 sequence is CASSSRRGGTDTYTF.

Remarks on this clone: From the germline J gene comes the end of the CDR3, since the read stops 3 residues before it. This chain joins TRBV13 and TRBJ2-2; TRBD2 matches at 16 bases. Germline CDR1 is PRHDT and CDR2 is FYEKMQ (reference sequence). The CDR3 has 18 amino acids. The J segment lost 6 bases and the V segment lost 5 bases, leaving 9 bases of the junction unmatched. CDR3 loop: CASSPLGTSGRASGELFF. The sequenced part of the CDR3 DNA is TGTGCCAGCAGCCCACTCGGGACTAGCGGGAGGGCCTCCGGGGAG.

The CDR3 sequence is CASSPFDTYSNQPQHF. CDR3 DNA (partial): TGTGCCAGCTCACCCTTCGACACCTATAGCAATCAGCCC. The chain employs TRBV18 and TRBJ1-5; no clear D gene. The read ends 3 residues early relative to the CDR3; the germline J gene fills the gap. Germline CDR1 and CDR2: KGHSH and LQKENI. V gave up 3 bases and J gave up 0 bases, with 12 bases separating them. The CDR3 has 16 amino acids.

As concerns this clone: The read ends 3 residues before the CDR3 terminus; that terminus is restored from the germline J gene. This chain joins TRBV20-1 and TRBJ1-1, with D hard to call. CDR3 length: 14 amino acids. Trimming cost V 1 base and J 5 bases, with 14 bases left between them. Germline V lookup: CDR1 DFQATT, CDR2 SNEGSKA (reference sequence). The sequenced CDR3 bases are TGCAGTGCTAGAGGCCTAGGTGGAGTGACTGAA. The encoded protein is CSARGLGGVTE. The whole CDR3 protein reads CSARGLGGVTEAFF.

Partial CDR3 DNA: TGCAGTGCTGGCAGCAGTTTAGCGGGTAGCAATCAGCCG. Its translation: CSAGSSLAGSNQP. Given in full, the CDR3 is CSAGSSLAGSNQPQYF. The V gene is TRBV20-1, the J gene TRBJ2-3; 7 nucleotides align to TRBD2. Sequencing ends 3 residues short of the CDR3 end; the germline J gene provides the rest. Germline V gene sequence: CDR1 DFQATT, CDR2 SNEGSKA (reference sequence). The CDR3 runs to 16 residues.

The CDR3 protein is CASSRRRGDHEQYF. The CDR3 DNA, read in part, is TGTGCCAGCAGTCGCAGGAGGGGCGACCACGAG. V gene TRBV28 combines with J gene TRBJ2-7; D is perhaps TRBD2 (6 bases). The sequenced fragment ends 3 residues before the CDR3 boundary, so the rest is inferred from the germline J gene. V lost 5 bases, J lost 5 bases, and 16 bases lay in between. The CDR3 length is 14 residues. Germline V CDR1 and CDR2: MDHEN, SYDVKM.

Concerning this clone itself: The observed sequence ends 3 residues before the CDR3 terminus, with the missing tail filled in from the germline J gene. The rearrangement uses TRBV13 and TRBJ2-3; perhaps TRBD2 as D (6 bases). The CDR3 sequence is 14 residues long. V lost 7 bases and J 1 base, leaving 12 bases between the germline ends. Germline-derived CDR1 and CDR2 are PRHDT and FYEKMQ (reference sequence). The CDR3 loop reads CASKEGSGTDTQYF. The DNA read from the CDR3 is TGTGCCAGCAAGGAGGGGTCCGGCACAGATACG. The whole variable domain, remainder taken from reference TRBV13 and TRBJ2-3, is AAGVIQSPRHLIKEKRETATLKCYPIPRHDTVYWYQQGPGQDPQFLISFYEKMQSDKGSIPDRFSAQQFSDYHSELNMSSLELGDSALYFCASKEGSGTDTQYFGPGTRLTVL.

Comments on this clone: The read falls 3 residues short of the CDR3 end, and the missing part is taken from the germline J gene. This rearrangement joins TRBV19 to TRBJ2-3; D may match TRBD1 or TRBD2 (5 bases each). Germline CDR1 is LNHDA and CDR2 is SQIVND (reference sequence). The V gene lost 7 bases and the J gene lost 2 bases, with 10 bases spanning the gap. The CDR3 length is 13 residues. The CDR3 bases that were read are TGTGCCAGTACCCAGGGAGTCACAGATACG. As protein: CASTQGVTDT. The complete CDR3 sequence is CASTQGVTDTQYF.

As to this clone: One end of the junction is discordant with germline, which a read error may explain. Coverage ceases 3 residues before the CDR3 finishes, and the germline J gene fills in the end. Distinct nucleotide sequences in the sample also encode this CDR3. The gene calls are TRBV28 and TRBJ1-3; 9 bases are a match to TRBD1. The CDR3 is 16 amino acids. The germline CDR1 and CDR2 sequences are MDHEN and SYDVKM. CDR3 DNA (partial): TGTGCCAGCAGTCCTCCGGGACAGGGCTCTGGAAACACG. Translated: CASSPPGQGSGNT. The full-length CDR3 reads as CASSPPGQGSGNTIYF.

In regard to this clone: Read data end 3 residues before the CDR3 end; the end is taken from the germline J gene. This rearrangement joins TRBV2 to TRBJ2-2, with D perhaps matching TRBD1 (6 bases). The CDR3 length is 13 residues. CDR1 and CDR2 from the germline V gene are SNHLY and FYNNEI. CDR3 DNA, as far as it was read: TGTGCCAGCAGTGTCAGGGGCGGTGAAAAG. This translates into CASSVRGGEK. The CDR3 in its entirety is CASSVRGGEKLFF.

Notes on this clone: Read sequence stops 3 residues before the CDR3 end, and the germline J gene provides the missing end. The chain links TRBV7-2 to TRBJ1-1; no definite D call. CDR1 and CDR2 (germline): SGHTA, FQGNSA. Between the trimmed V and J ends, which lost 8 bases and 1 base, there was a span of 11 bases. The CDR3 extends over 13 amino acids. The CDR3 loop reads CASSSGGNTEAFF. The sequenced CDR3 bases are TGTGCCAGCTCAAGCGGCGGGAACACTGAA.

A note on this clone: The read halts 3 residues ahead of the CDR3 end, with the missing end drawn from the germline J gene. The chain employs TRBV7-2 and TRBJ1-2, with D possibly matching TRBD1 (6 bases). CDR1 and CDR2 from the germline V gene are SGHTA and FQGNSA. The CDR3 spans 14 residues. CDR3 DNA, as far as it was read: TGTGCCAGCGCTCCAGGGGCAGAGTTCTACGAC. It encodes CASAPGAEFYD. The whole CDR3 region reads CASAPGAEFYDYTF.

Of note for this clone: The read falls 3 residues short of the CDR3 end, and the missing part is taken from the germline J gene. The gene calls are TRBV24-1 and TRBJ1-6; D remains ambiguous. CDR3 length: 13 amino acids. The V end was cut by 10 bases, the J end by 7 bases, with 13 bases between. The germline CDR1 and CDR2 sequences are KGHDR and SFDVKD. The sequenced part of the CDR3 DNA is TGTGCCACAGATAGGGCCGCAAATTCACCC. Its protein product is CATDRAANSP. In full, the CDR3 reads CATDRAANSPLHF.

A remark on this clone: The CDR3 extends 3 residues past the end of the read, so its final part is completed from the germline J gene. The V gene is TRBV29-1, the J gene TRBJ1-2; D is ambiguous. The CDR3 sequence is 10 residues long. Per the germline V gene, CDR1 is SQVTM and CDR2 is ANQGSEA. Trimming took off 6 bases at V and 7 bases at J, with 9 bases between the two ends. CDR3 bases read: TGCAGCGTCCTCCAAGGTGGC. The encoded protein is CSVLQGG. The CDR3 reads in full as CSVLQGGYTF.

As regards this clone: The CDR3 end lies 3 residues beyond the end of the read and is filled in from the germline J gene. The chain carries TRBV19 and TRBJ2-1; 10 bases line up with TRBD2. The germline V gene has CDR1 LNHDA and CDR2 SQIVND (reference sequence). This CDR3 region has 15 residues. V was clipped by 3 bases and J by 6 bases; unmatched bases: 5. CDR3 DNA, as far as it was read: TGTGCCAGTAGTATGGTACTAGCGGGACTCAATGAG. It codes for CASSMVLAGLNE. In full, the CDR3 reads CASSMVLAGLNEQFF.

CDR3 amino acids: CASRTGTGTDTQYF. Incomplete CDR3 DNA: TGTGCCAGCAGGACCGGGACAGGGACAGATACG. The chain recombines TRBV7-9 with TRBJ2-3, with TRBD1 matching over 9 bases. The read finishes 3 residues shy of the CDR3 end, and the germline J gene is used to complete it. This CDR3 spans 14 amino acids. V lost 6 bases, J lost 3 bases, and 4 bases stayed unmatched. Germline CDR1 is SEHNR and CDR2 is FQNEAQ (reference sequence).

Remarks on this clone: The read is 3 residues too short to cover the CDR3 end, so that end is filled in from the germline J gene. The V call is TRBV3-1 (or the pseudogene TRBV3-2), the J call TRBJ2-2; 7 bases are a match to TRBD2. The CDR3 is made up of 17 amino acids. CDR1 is LGHDT and CDR2 is YNNKEL in the germline V gene (reference sequence). The V and J ends lost 0 bases and 2 bases, in that order; junction bases with no gene match: 6. CDR3 DNA (partial): TGTGCCAGCAGCCAAGATGGGAGCGGGATAAACACCGGGGAG. Amino acids: CASSQDGSGINTGE. The whole CDR3 sequence reads CASSQDGSGINTGELFF.

With regard to this clone: Read coverage stops 3 residues before the CDR3 terminus; the germline J gene supplies the remainder. The rearrangement uses TRBV28 and TRBJ2-5, with 8 positions matching TRBD2. The CDR3 extends over 14 amino acids. The germline V gene encodes CDR1 MDHEN and CDR2 SYDVKM. V was pared by 6 bases and J by 2 bases, with 5 bases of the junction left unmatched. Partial CDR3 DNA: TGTGCCAGCAGCCTCACTAGCGGTCAAGAGACC. Protein sequence: CASSLTSGQET. The whole CDR3 protein is CASSLTSGQETQYF.

Regarding this clone: Coverage ceases 3 residues before the CDR3 finishes, and the germline J gene fills in the end. The chain carries TRBV28 and TRBJ2-3, with TRBD2 matching 7 bases. The V segment lost 7 bases and the J segment 6 bases; nucleotides outside the gene matches: 13. Germline CDR1 MDHEN, CDR2 SYDVKM. This CDR3 is 15 amino acids long. The CDR3 loop is CASNSAGEGLDTQYF. CDR3 DNA (partial): TGTGCCAGCAATTCGGCGGGAGAGGGTTTGGATACG.

A word on this clone: The read terminates 3 residues before the CDR3 end, so the remaining end is supplied by the germline J gene. The genes are TRBV6-2 or TRBV6-3 and TRBJ2-3; D is perhaps TRBD2 (6 bases). The V end lost 5 bases, the J end lost 2 bases, and 11 bases lay between the germline ends. Germline lookup yields CDR1 MNHEY and CDR2 SVGEGT. This CDR3 spans 14 amino acids. The covered CDR3 bases are TGTGCCAGCAGTAGGGGACTGACCACAGATACG. Translating gives CASSRGLTTDT. The whole CDR3 protein reads CASSRGLTTDTQYF.

In regard to this clone: The CDR3 goes on 3 residues after the read ends, and that part is filled in from the germline J gene. The chain links TRBV10-3 to TRBJ1-2; 7 positions agree with TRBD1. There are 15 residues in the CDR3. Germline V gives CDR1 ENHRY, CDR2 SYGVKD. Trimming removed 3 bases from V and 7 bases from J; junction bases left unmatched: 11. The CDR3: CAISDGGRGRGGYTF. CDR3 DNA (partial): TGTGCCATCAGTGATGGGGGTAGGGGGCGAGGTGGC.

Regarding this clone: Read data end 3 residues before the CDR3 end; the end is taken from the germline J gene. This chain connects TRBV20-1 to TRBJ2-1; 13 nucleotides match TRBD2. CDR3 size: 18 residues. Looked up from germline, CDR1 is DFQATT and CDR2 is SNEGSKA (reference sequence). The V segment lost 5 bases and the J segment 3 bases; nucleotides outside the gene matches: 13. The CDR3 sequence: CSAAPTTSGRGGYNEQFF. CDR3 DNA, as far as it was read: TGCAGTGCTGCACCCACTACTAGCGGGAGGGGTGGCTACAATGAG.

Note on this clone: The CDR3 end lies 3 residues beyond the end of the read and is filled in from the germline J gene. The gene calls are TRBV6-2 or TRBV6-3 and TRBJ2-3; 13 nucleotides match TRBD2. After removal of 3 bases from V and 5 bases from J, the junction contained 2 bases not matched to a gene. This CDR3 is 15 amino acids long. Germline V gives CDR1 MNHEY, CDR2 SVGEGT. The chain's CDR3 is CASSYGTSGEDTQYF. Partial CDR3 DNA: TGTGCCAGCAGTTATGGGACTAGCGGGGAAGATACG.

Notes on this clone: The read stops 3 residues short of the end of the CDR3; the missing end is completed from the germline J gene. The chain employs TRBV5-1 and TRBJ2-2, with D hard to call. In germline, CDR1 is SGHRS, CDR2 YFSETQ. Deletions cut 1 base from V and 3 bases from J, with 13 bases between. The CDR3 length is 16 residues. The CDR3 bases that were read are TGCGCCAGCAGCTTGATTGGTAGCAGTTACACCGGGGAG. The encoded protein is CASSLIGSSYTGE. The entire CDR3 protein reads CASSLIGSSYTGELFF.

A remark on this clone: The junction departs from germline at one end; a sequencing error may be responsible. Read coverage stops 3 residues before the CDR3 terminus; the germline J gene supplies the remainder. This chain connects TRBV19 to TRBJ2-3, with 11 bases aligning to TRBD2. The CDR3 sequence is 14 residues long. The germline CDR1 and CDR2 sequences are LNHDA and SQIVND (reference sequence). The covered CDR3 bases are TGTGCCAGTAGTACTAGCGGGGGGTCAGAGACG. It is translated as CASSTSGGSET. The complete CDR3 protein is CASSTSGGSETQYF.

CDR3 amino acids: CASSHRIGRRTEAFF. The sequenced part of the CDR3 DNA is TGTGCCAGCAGCCATCGAATAGGGCGCAGAACTGAA. The chain carries TRBV3-1 (or the pseudogene TRBV3-2) and TRBJ1-1, with D hard to call. Read coverage stops 3 residues before the CDR3 terminus; the germline J gene supplies the remainder. The CDR3 is 15 residues long. The V gene lost 3 bases and the J gene lost 5 bases, with 16 bases spanning the gap. The germline gives CDR1 LGHDT, CDR2 YNNKEL (reference sequence).

In the case of this clone: The read halts 3 residues ahead of the CDR3 end, with the missing end drawn from the germline J gene. Other DNA sequences in the same sample also yield this CDR3. The chain employs TRBV6-2 or TRBV6-3 and TRBJ1-3; 11 bases match TRBD1. The CDR3 covers 14 residues. The germline V gene encodes CDR1 MNHEY and CDR2 SVGEGT. The CDR3 DNA, read in part, is TGTGCCAGCAGTTCGCCCGGGACAGGGGGGACG. As protein: CASSSPGTGGT. The complete CDR3 protein is CASSSPGTGGTIYF.

CDR3 sequence reads: CASSSSGSPPYNEQFF. Partial CDR3 DNA: TGTGCCAGCAGTTCTAGCGGGAGTCCCCCCTACAATGAG. The genes are TRBV6-2 or TRBV6-3 and TRBJ2-1; 10 bases are a match to TRBD2. The read terminates 3 residues before the CDR3 end, so the remaining end is supplied by the germline J gene. The CDR3 has 16 amino acids. Germline values: CDR1 MNHEY, CDR2 SVGEGT. V dropped 4 bases and J dropped 2; count of bases not matched to a gene: 5.

As concerns this clone: The read ends 3 residues before the CDR3 terminus; that terminus is restored from the germline J gene. This rearrangement joins TRBV10-3 to TRBJ1-2; perhaps TRBD1 as D (6 bases). Germline V gene data show CDR1 as ENHRY and CDR2 as SYGVKD. V dropped 2 bases and J dropped 1 base, with 11 bases sitting between them. This CDR3 region has 15 residues. CDR3 DNA, as far as it was read: TGTGCCATCAGTGAGGGACAGAGAGTTAACTATGGC. This gives the protein CAISEGQRVNYG. The entire CDR3 is CAISEGQRVNYGYTF.

As for this clone: The missing CDR3 end, 3 residues past where the read stops, is filled in from the germline J gene. The chain is built from TRBV20-1 and TRBJ1-1, with unresolved D. CDR3 length equals 13 residues. Germline CDR1 reads DFQATT; CDR2 reads SNEGSKA (reference sequence). V was clipped by 1 base and J by 1 base, with 7 bases between them. The CDR3 bases that were read are TGCAGTGCTAGAGGGCCAGGGAACACTGAA. The encoded protein is CSARGPGNTE. The whole CDR3 sequence is CSARGPGNTEAFF.

This clone is deemed medium-sized (0.01 to 0.1%) by its frequency. Read coverage stops 3 residues before the CDR3 terminus; the germline J gene supplies the remainder. The chain carries TRBV6-2 or TRBV6-3 and TRBJ2-7; TRBD2 is a possible D gene (6 bases). The CDR3 spans 15 residues. V gave up 6 bases and J gave up 0 bases, with 15 bases separating them. Germline V gives CDR1 MNHEY, CDR2 SVGEGT. The chain's CDR3 is CASRALATSSYEQYF. The sequenced CDR3 bases are TGTGCCAGCAGGGCACTAGCTACGAGCTCCTACGAG.